The T cell receptor (beta chain) under discussion was sequenced for a study of blood T cell repertoires in COVID-19. From germline, CDR1 is LNHDA and CDR2 SQIVND (reference sequence). This CDR3 has 12 residues. Under the authors' procedure: It was from reference gene primer amplification that nucleated cell counts were estimated. Assay: immunoSEQ multiplex PCR; the TCRdb copy retains only in-frame clones and omits some. V and J calls and clone size are copied from that table; D and trimming were computed from the DNA. Among roughly 300,000 clones listed, approximately 83% were seen once. Sequencing used peripheral blood. The source of this sequence is a human donor in a cohort sampled during active COVID-19. The rearrangement links TRBV19 to TRBJ1-3; possibly TRBD1 for D (6 bases). CDR3 DNA sequence: TGTGCGAGGACAGCAGCTGGAAACACCATATATTTT. This translates into CARTAAGNTIYF. Full variable domain (outside the CDR3, taken from reference TRBV19 and TRBJ1-3): DGGITQSPKYLFRKEGQNVTLSCEQNLNHDAMYWYRQDPGQGLRLIYYSQIVNDFQKGDIAEGYSVSREKKESFPLTVTSAQKNPTAFYLCARTAAGNTIYFGEGSWLTVV.